This passage covers 17 T cell receptor beta chains from one sample sequenced in a study of cytomegalovirus exposure and HLA in healthy donors. Sequencing used immunoSEQ multiplex PCR; TCRdb keeps in-frame clones, though not all of them. The sample records 80,000 to 100,000 clones, around 88% being singletons. The sample was PBMCs. The receptors were gathered from a woman aged 25 to 39 in good health and CMV-seronegative.

The genes are TRBV7-9 and TRBJ2-1; no definite D call. This CDR3 is 15 amino acids long. CDR1 and CDR2 from the germline V gene are SEHNR and FQNEAQ (reference sequence). V was shortened by 5 bases and J by 2 bases, with 13 bases between the two germline ends. The CDR3 spells CASSHVRQAYNEQFF. Written as DNA, the CDR3 is TGTGCCAGCAGCCACGTACGCCAGGCCTACAATGAGCAGTTCTTC. The full variable domain, its missing parts supplied by reference TRBV7-9 and TRBJ2-1, is DTGVSQNPRHKITKRGQNVTFRCDPISEHNRLYWYRQTLGQGPEFLTYFQNEAQLEKSRLLSDRFSAERPKGSFSTLEIQRTEQGDSAMYLCASSHVRQAYNEQFFGPGTRLTVL.

CDR3 coding DNA: TGCGCCAGCAGCCCACTAACATCTAACTATGGCTACACCTTC. Encoded protein: CASSPLTSNYGYTF. This chain joins TRBV5-1 and TRBJ1-2; D not certain. V gave up 4 bases and J gave up 0 bases, with 10 bases separating them. The CDR3 is made up of 14 amino acids. The germline gives CDR1 SGHRS, CDR2 YFSETQ.

The rearrangement joins TRBV29-1 to TRBJ2-7, with TRBD1 matching 7 bases. The V gene's germline CDR1 is SQVTM and CDR2 ANQGSEA. The CDR3 consists of 15 residues. Trimming took 7 bases from V and 0 from J; bases not matched to a gene: 12. The CDR3 DNA follows: TGCAGCGGCAAACGAGGGACAGCTAGCTCCTACGAGCAGTACTTC. Encoded protein: CSGKRGTASSYEQYF.

The J gene is TRBJ2-2, the V gene TRBV4-3, with 9 bases lining up with TRBD2. V gave up 4 bases and J gave up 6 bases; unmatched junction bases: 3. This CDR3 is built from 14 residues. The V gene's germline CDR1 is LGHNA and CDR2 YSLEER. CDR3 nucleotide sequence: TGCGCCAGCAGCCTCATAGCGGGAGCCGGGGAGCTGTTTTTT. It specifies CASSLIAGAGELFF.

The chain combines TRBV19 with TRBJ2-3; possible D gene TRBD1, 8 bases. CDR1 LNHDA and CDR2 SQIVND come from the germline V gene (reference sequence). V lost 6 bases and J lost 4, with 17 bases in between. This CDR3 has 15 residues. CDR3 DNA: TGTGCCAGTAGGCCACAGGGGGAGGGTTCAGATACGCAGTATTTT. Translation gives CASRPQGEGSDTQYF.

The V gene is TRBV4-1, the J gene TRBJ1-2; 11 nucleotides agree with TRBD1. V lost 2 bases and J lost 4; bases outside the gene matches: 6. CDR1 and CDR2 from the germline V gene are MGHRA and YSYEKL. CDR3 length: 16 amino acids. The CDR3 reads CASSQIGQGAVYGYTF. CDR3 bases: TGCGCCAGCAGCCAAATAGGACAGGGGGCGGTCTATGGCTACACCTTC.

The CDR3 loop is CASSLVSGGQAAFF. The CDR3 bases are TGTGCCAGCAGCTTAGTAAGCGGAGGACAGGCTGCTTTCTTT. The chain uses TRBV7-6 and TRBJ1-1; the match to TRBD1 covers 7 bases. CDR1 and CDR2 from the germline V gene are SGHVS and FNYEAQ. The ends lost 1 base at V and 11 bases at J; junction bases unmatched: 10. The CDR3 has 14 residues.

This clone was seen only once. The V call is TRBV11-2, the J call TRBJ2-7, with TRBD2 identical over 10 bases. This CDR3 spans 14 amino acids. Germline CDR1 SGHAT, CDR2 FQNNGV. The V segment lost 6 bases and the J segment 2 bases; nucleotides outside the gene matches: 4. The CDR3, as DNA: TGTGCCAGCAGTCTAGCGGGAGCCGCCTACGAGCAGTACTTC. Its protein product is CASSLAGAAYEQYF.

This chain uses TRBV14 with TRBJ2-5; TRBD2 matches at 8 bases. The CDR3 spans 15 residues. V lost 9 bases to trimming and J lost 5 bases; unmatched junction nucleotides: 14. Germline loops: CDR1 SGHDN, CDR2 FVKESK. CDR3 loop: CASSLAAHRSETQYF. CDR3 DNA: TGTGCCAGTTCACTAGCGGCGCACCGGTCGGAGACCCAGTACTTC. Supplemented by reference TRBV14 and TRBJ2-5, the full variable domain reads EAGVTQFPSHSVIEKGQTVTLRCDPISGHDNLYWYRRVMGKEIKFLLHFVKESKQDESGMPNNRFLAERTGGTYSTLKVQPAELEDSGVYFCASSLAAHRSETQYFGPGTRLLVL.

This chain uses TRBV2 with TRBJ2-5, with TRBD1 as a possible D gene (6 bases). Gene TRBJ2-7 matches the end of the DNA better, so the J call may be wrong. CDR1 is SNHLY, CDR2 FYNNEI, per germline. The CDR3 has 14 residues. The chain's CDR3 is CASSVRTVSYEQYF. The CDR3 DNA is TGTGCCAGCAGTGTGCGGACAGTCTCCTACGAGCAGTACTTC.

V usage is TRBV9 and J usage is TRBJ2-3; D might be TRBD2 (5 bases). V lost 6 bases and J lost 4, with 9 bases in between. Germline V lookup: CDR1 SGDLS, CDR2 YYNGEE. CDR3 length: 12 amino acids. The CDR3 region has the DNA TGTGCCAGCACTCGGGAAGCAGATACGCAGTATTTT. Translation: CASTREADTQYF.

The chain joins TRBV4-3 to TRBJ2-5, with 7 bases lining up with TRBD2. J lost 2 bases, V lost 0 bases, and 6 bases had no gene match. Germline values: CDR1 LGHNA, CDR2 YSLEER. The CDR3 contains 16 residues. The CDR3 coding sequence is TGCGCCAGCAGCCAAGATCACGGCGGGAGTCAAGAGACCCAGTACTTC. This sequence encodes CASSQDHGGSQETQYF.

The J gene is TRBJ1-5, the V gene TRBV7-9; tentatively, D is TRBD1 (6 bases). Between the trimmed V and J ends, which lost 5 bases and 4 bases, there was a span of 18 bases. Germline V gene data show CDR1 as SEHNR and CDR2 as FQNEAQ (reference sequence). This CDR3 region has 16 residues. The CDR3 nucleotides read TGTGCCAGCAGCCCTGGGACAATGGGTACAAATCAGCCCCAGCATTTT. Its protein is CASSPGTMGTNQPQHF.

The rearrangement uses TRBV18 and TRBJ1-2; D may be TRBD1 (6 bases). The CDR3 runs to 14 residues. Germline CDR1 is KGHSH and CDR2 is LQKENI. V lost 2 bases, J lost 4 bases, and 11 bases lay in between. In DNA, the CDR3 is TGTGCCAGCTCACCAGGGGGCGGCGGCTATGGCTACACCTTC. It encodes CASSPGGGGYGYTF. The variable domain in full, completed from reference TRBV18 and TRBJ1-2, reads NAGVMQNPRHLVRRRGQEARLRCSPMKGHSHVYWYRQLPEEGLKFMVYLQKENIIDESGMPKERFSAEFPKEGPSILRIQQVVRGDSAAYFCASSPGGGGYGYTFGSGTRLTVV.

The rearrangement uses TRBV29-1 and TRBJ2-1; 7 nucleotides line up with TRBD1. Per the germline V gene, CDR1 is SQVTM and CDR2 is ANQGSEA. V shed 2 bases, J shed 8 bases, and the junction held 6 bases outside the gene matches. The CDR3 sequence is 13 residues long. Here the CDR3 reads CSVEPDRLDEQFF. CDR3 nucleotides: TGCAGCGTTGAACCGGACAGGCTTGATGAGCAGTTCTTC.

The rearrangement links TRBV6-1 to TRBJ1-4; D ambiguous. The CDR3 is made up of 14 amino acids. Germline V gives CDR1 MNHNS, CDR2 SASEGT. V was clipped by 2 bases and J by 3 bases, with 7 bases between them. The CDR3 region has the DNA TGTGCCAGCAGTGAACAGGTGGCTAATGAAAAACTGTTTTTT. Encoded protein: CASSEQVANEKLFF.

This clone was observed once. The V and J genes are TRBV13 and TRBJ2-5; 10 nucleotides align to TRBD2. V lost 8 bases and J lost 5; bases outside the gene matches: 14. The CDR3 is 16 residues long. Per germline, CDR1 PRHDT and CDR2 FYEKMQ (reference sequence). This CDR3 is CASGGPQRGGMETQYF. CDR3 in DNA: TGTGCCAGCGGGGGACCGCAGCGGGGGGGCATGGAGACCCAGTACTTC.